This entry lists 27 T cell receptor beta chains sequenced from one sample in a study of cytomegalovirus exposure and HLA in healthy donors. 60 Vbeta and 13 Jbeta primers were used in PCR. The table came from immunoSEQ multiplex PCR; TCRdb's copy has only in-frame clones and leaves some out. The sample records 170,000 or so clones, under 85% being singletons. Sequenced: PBMCs. Source of these receptors: a man between 50 and 59 years old in good health and CMV-seronegative.

This clone was seen a handful of times. V is TRBV6-5 and J is TRBJ2-1; perhaps TRBD1 as D (6 bases). Trimming took 8 bases from V and 6 from J, leaving 17 bases between them. CDR1 is MNHEY and CDR2 is SVGAGI in the germline V gene. The CDR3 totals 14 residues. CDR3 residues: CASGWTATFNEQFF. The CDR3 DNA is TGTGCCAGCGGTTGGACAGCCACTTTCAATGAGCAGTTCTTC.

Concerning this clone: One junction end does not reproduce the germline sequence, and a read error may be involved. This sequence joins TRBV7-9 and TRBJ2-7; a possible D gene is TRBD2 (6 bases). The CDR3 is 12 amino acids. CDR1 is SEHNR and CDR2 is FQNEAQ in the germline V gene (reference sequence). The CDR3 is CSSSSRREEQYF. In DNA form, the CDR3 reads TGTTCCAGCAGCTCCCGACGGGAGGAGCAGTACTTC. Full variable domain (outside the CDR3, taken from reference TRBV7-9 and TRBJ2-7): DTGVSQNPRHKITKRGQNVTFRCDPISEHNRLYWYRQTLGQGPEFLTYFQNEAQLEKSRLLSDRFSAERPKGSFSTLEIQRTEQGDSAMYLCSSSSRREEQYFGPGTRLTVT.

The chain employs TRBV9 and TRBJ2-5, with 9 bases lining up with TRBD1. This CDR3 is built from 13 residues. The V and J ends lost 4 bases and 5 bases, in that order; junction bases with no gene match: 3. Germline-derived CDR1 and CDR2 are SGDLS and YYNGEE. CDR3 nucleotides: TGTGCCAGCAGCACCGGGACAGGGGAGACCCAGTACTTC. Amino acids: CASSTGTGETQYF.

The chain combines TRBV28 with TRBJ1-2, with TRBD1 matching over 8 bases. The V gene end was trimmed by 7 bases and the J gene end by 4 bases; junction bases not matched to a gene: 2. Germline lookup yields CDR1 MDHEN and CDR2 SYDVKM. The CDR3 totals 12 residues. The CDR3 region has the DNA TGTGCCAGCACAGGGGGCGGCTATGGCTACACCTTC. Translation: CASTGGGYGYTF.

The chain carries TRBV19 and TRBJ1-4, with 7 bases aligning to TRBD1. CDR3 size: 15 residues. V gave up 6 bases and J gave up 4 bases; unmatched junction bases: 8. Germline CDR1 and CDR2: LNHDA and SQIVND (reference sequence). CDR3 sequence reads: CASRWAGTVNEKLFF. For the CDR3, the DNA is TGTGCCAGTAGGTGGGCCGGGACAGTTAATGAAAAACTGTTTTTT.

The chain has TRBV6-1 and TRBJ1-1; TRBD1 agrees at 10 bases. V was pared by 6 bases and J by 10 bases, with 11 bases of the junction left unmatched. In germline, CDR1 is MNHNS, CDR2 SASEGT. CDR3 length equals 14 residues. The CDR3 DNA reads TGTGCCAGCAGCGGCCAAACTAGACAGGGGGCAGCTTTCTTT. It specifies CASSGQTRQGAAFF.

The chain employs TRBV19 and TRBJ2-7; TRBD1 is a possible D gene (6 bases). With 5 bases removed from V and 0 bases from J, the gap between germline ends came to 11 bases. The germline V gene has CDR1 LNHDA and CDR2 SQIVND (reference sequence). This CDR3 has 14 amino acids. The CDR3 bases are TGTGCCAGTAGTTTACAGGGCAGCTCCTACGAGCAGTACTTC. Translating it yields CASSLQGSSYEQYF. Using reference TRBV19 and TRBJ2-7 for the parts outside the CDR3, the full variable domain is DGGITQSPKYLFRKEGQNVTLSCEQNLNHDAMYWYRQDPGQGLRLIYYSQIVNDFQKGDIAEGYSVSREKKESFPLTVTSAQKNPTAFYLCASSLQGSSYEQYFGPGTRLTVT.

The chain has TRBV2 and TRBJ2-3; 8 bases are a match to TRBD2. This CDR3 spans 15 amino acids. Trimming at V came to 5 bases and at J to 5 bases, leaving 9 bases not matched to a gene. Germline-derived CDR1 and CDR2 are SNHLY and FYNNEI. CDR3 in amino acids: CASSKGTSNIDTQYF. CDR3 coding DNA: TGTGCCAGCAGTAAAGGGACTAGTAACATAGATACGCAGTATTTT. Together with reference TRBV2 and TRBJ2-3, the CDR3 gives the full variable domain: EPEVTQTPSHQVTQMGQEVILRCVPISNHLYFYWYRQILGQKVEFLVSFYNNEISEKSEIFDDQFSVERPDGSNFTLKIRSTKLEDSAMYFCASSKGTSNIDTQYFGPGTRLTVL.

The genes are TRBV7-2 and TRBJ1-1; D uncertain. V lost 2 bases and J lost 5, with 12 bases in between. CDR1 and CDR2 (germline): SGHTA, FQGNSA. This CDR3 has 14 amino acids. For the CDR3, the DNA is TGTGCCAGCAGCTTAAGCCCTCTGGAGACTGAAGCTTTCTTT. Its translation is CASSLSPLETEAFF.

Notes on this clone: Other DNA sequences from this sample encode an identical CDR3 as well. The chain combines TRBV11-1 with TRBJ1-2, with 8 bases lining up with TRBD1. Per the germline V gene, CDR1 is SGHAT and CDR2 is FQDESV (reference sequence). CDR3 length: 14 residues. The junction had 6 bases not matched to a gene; V was cut back by 4 bases and J by 5 bases. CDR3 amino acids: CASSSGQGPYGYTF. The CDR3, as DNA: TGTGCCAGCAGCTCTGGACAGGGCCCATATGGCTACACCTTC.

This clone was seen a single time. The V and J genes are TRBV6-5 and TRBJ2-7; 7 bases map to TRBD1. The J segment lost 5 bases and the V segment lost 10 bases, leaving 5 bases of the junction unmatched. The CDR3 loop spans 11 amino acids. Germline V gives CDR1 MNHEY, CDR2 SVGAGI. DNA for the CDR3: TGTGCCACCTACAGGGGTAACGAGCAGTACTTC. Encoded protein: CATYRGNEQYF.

The chain carries TRBV6-1 and TRBJ1-2, with a possible D match to TRBD1 (5 bases). Germline loops: CDR1 MNHNS, CDR2 SASEGT. This CDR3 comprises 14 residues. The V end was cut by 2 bases, the J end by 2 bases, with 9 bases between. CDR3 sequence reads: CASSEHTGNYGYTF. CDR3 coding DNA: TGTGCCAGCAGTGAACATACAGGCAACTATGGCTACACCTTC.

The chain combines TRBV11-3 with TRBJ2-5; a possible D gene is TRBD2 (6 bases). V was cut by 4 bases and J by 1 base, with 16 bases left in between. CDR1 is SGHNT and CDR2 is YENEEA in the germline V gene. CDR3 length: 16 amino acids. CDR3 loop: CASSSGLGGAQETQYF. The CDR3 bases are TGTGCCAGCAGCTCAGGGCTAGGAGGGGCCCAAGAGACCCAGTACTTC.

The chain links TRBV30 to TRBJ2-1, with TRBD1 identical over 8 bases. V dropped 5 bases and J dropped 1; count of bases not matched to a gene: 13. Germline V gene lookup returns CDR1 GTSNPN and CDR2 SVGIG (reference sequence). CDR3 length: 17 residues. The CDR3: CAWLSWTGKGSYNEQFF. As DNA, the CDR3 is TGTGCCTGGCTCTCCTGGACAGGGAAGGGGTCCTACAATGAGCAGTTCTTC.

V and J are TRBV11-2 and TRBJ2-2; TRBD1 aligns across 9 bases. This CDR3 has 14 residues. After removal of 5 bases from V and 4 bases from J, the junction contained 2 bases not matched to a gene. Germline CDR1 reads SGHAT; CDR2 reads FQNNGV. CDR3 region: CASSRQGGTGELFF. CDR3 bases: TGTGCCAGCAGCCGACAGGGGGGCACCGGGGAGCTGTTTTTT. Full variable domain (rest looked up from reference TRBV11-2 and TRBJ2-2): EAGVAQSPRYKIIEKRQSVAFWCNPISGHATLYWYQQILGQGPKLLIQFQNNGVVDDSQLPKDRFSAERLKGVDSTLKIQPAKLEDSAVYLCASSRQGGTGELFFGEGSRLTVL.

The gene calls are TRBV5-1 and TRBJ1-1, with 7 bases aligning to TRBD1. The CDR3 length is 16 residues. The trim removed 6 bases at V and 0 bases at J, leaving 11 bases unmatched. Germline CDR1 SGHRS, CDR2 YFSETQ. The CDR3, as DNA: TGCGCCAGCAAGGAGTGGGCAGGGGGTATGAACACTGAAGCTTTCTTT. Protein product: CASKEWAGGMNTEAFF.

The chain joins TRBV5-1 to TRBJ1-2, with 12 bases that match TRBD1. The CDR3 loop spans 16 amino acids. Per germline, CDR1 SGHRS and CDR2 YFSETQ. The V segment lost 4 bases and the J segment 1 base; nucleotides outside the gene matches: 5. The CDR3 loop reads CASSQGTGGYNYGYTF. The CDR3 DNA follows: TGCGCCAGCAGCCAAGGGACAGGGGGCTATAACTATGGCTACACCTTC.

The chain combines TRBV18 with TRBJ1-5; a weak D match, TRBD1 (5 bases). Trimming removed 3 bases at V and 0 bases at J, with 9 bases between. The CDR3 covers 15 residues. Germline V gene sequence: CDR1 KGHSH, CDR2 LQKENI. Here the CDR3 reads CASSPRQNSNQPQHF. In nucleotides, the CDR3 is TGTGCCAGCTCACCGAGACAGAATAGCAATCAGCCCCAGCATTTT.

V is TRBV18 and J is TRBJ1-4; no definite D call. Germline CDR1 is KGHSH and CDR2 is LQKENI. V lost 0 bases and J 10 bases, leaving 9 bases between the germline ends. The CDR3 consists of 13 residues. CDR3 residues: CASSPPEFGKLFF. The CDR3 DNA reads TGTGCCAGCTCACCACCGGAGTTCGGAAAACTGTTTTTT.

The rearrangement links TRBV5-1 to TRBJ2-7; 8 bases align to TRBD2. Germline V gives CDR1 SGHRS, CDR2 YFSETQ. The V gene end was trimmed by 1 base and the J gene end by 2 bases; junction bases not matched to a gene: 5. This CDR3 region has 15 residues. CDR3 nucleotides: TGCGCCAGCAGCTTGCGCCTAGCGGGCCCCTACGAGCAGTACTTC. Translating it yields CASSLRLAGPYEQYF. Based on the CDR3 plus reference TRBV5-1 and TRBJ2-7, the full variable domain is KAGVTQTPRYLIKTRGQQVTLSCSPISGHRSVSWYQQTPGQGLQFLFEYFSETQRNKGNFPGRFSGRQFSNSRSEMNVSTLELGDSALYLCASSLRLAGPYEQYFGPGTRLTVT.

This sequence joins TRBV10-3 and TRBJ2-1; 8 nucleotides align to TRBD2. Germline V CDR1 and CDR2: ENHRY, SYGVKD. The CDR3 sequence is 15 residues long. V lost 4 bases and J lost 7; bases outside the gene matches: 9. CDR3 sequence: CAISGDGGERNEQFF. For the CDR3, the DNA is TGTGCCATCAGTGGCGACGGGGGGGAGAGAAATGAGCAGTTCTTC.

The chain uses TRBV6-5 and TRBJ1-2, with D possibly matching TRBD1 (5 bases). CDR3 size: 14 residues. Germline lookup yields CDR1 MNHEY and CDR2 SVGAGI. The V and J ends lost 8 bases and 4 bases respectively, with 17 bases between them. The CDR3 region is CASSAGGGFYGYTF. The CDR3 bases are TGTGCCAGCTCCGCCGGGGGAGGGTTCTATGGCTACACCTTC.

This rearrangement joins TRBV2 to TRBJ2-7; TRBD2 aligns across 13 bases. The V gene end was trimmed by 7 bases and the J gene end by 3 bases; junction bases not matched to a gene: 3. Germline V gene sequence: CDR1 SNHLY, CDR2 FYNNEI. The CDR3 length is 14 residues. CDR3 in amino acids: CASTGLAGDYEQYF. CDR3 coding DNA: TGTGCCAGCACCGGACTAGCGGGAGACTACGAGCAGTACTTC.

This clone is a singleton in its sample. The chain couples TRBV18 to TRBJ2-3; TRBD2 aligns across 13 bases. This CDR3 comprises 16 residues. Germline CDR1 is KGHSH and CDR2 is LQKENI. Trimming at V came to 3 bases and at J to 4 bases, leaving 4 bases not matched to a gene. The CDR3 DNA follows: TGTGCCAGCTCACCCGGACTAGCGGGGGTCTCAGATACGCAGTATTTT. Translation gives CASSPGLAGVSDTQYF.

This clone was detected once. This rearrangement joins TRBV5-1 to TRBJ2-6; TRBD1 might be the D (6 bases). V was clipped by 3 bases and J by 0 bases, with 16 bases between them. The CDR3 covers 18 residues. In germline, CDR1 is SGHRS, CDR2 YFSETQ. The CDR3 nucleotides read TGCGCCAGCAGCTACAGGGCTTCGGGGTCCTCTGGGGCCAACGTCCTGACTTTC. This codes for CASSYRASGSSGANVLTF.

This sequence joins TRBV6-6 and TRBJ1-1; no clear D. CDR1 and CDR2 from the germline V gene are MNHNY and SVGAGI (reference sequence). Trimming pared 2 bases from V and 0 bases from J, leaving 10 bases between. This CDR3 region has 15 residues. CDR3 nucleotide sequence: TGTGCCAGCAGTTACCCCCCCGTCCTGAACACTGAAGCTTTCTTT. This gives the protein CASSYPPVLNTEAFF.

Only a few counts were recorded for this clone. The CDR3 spells CASSFDRDTLFF. Here the CDR3 DNA reads TGCGCCAGCAGCTTTGACAGGGACACGCTGTTTTTT. The rearrangement joins TRBV5-1 to TRBJ2-2; 7 nucleotides match TRBD1. CDR3 length equals 12 residues. Germline trimming cut 2 bases from V and 13 bases from J; bases unmatched to any gene: 5. Germline assignment: CDR1 SGHRS and CDR2 YFSETQ.